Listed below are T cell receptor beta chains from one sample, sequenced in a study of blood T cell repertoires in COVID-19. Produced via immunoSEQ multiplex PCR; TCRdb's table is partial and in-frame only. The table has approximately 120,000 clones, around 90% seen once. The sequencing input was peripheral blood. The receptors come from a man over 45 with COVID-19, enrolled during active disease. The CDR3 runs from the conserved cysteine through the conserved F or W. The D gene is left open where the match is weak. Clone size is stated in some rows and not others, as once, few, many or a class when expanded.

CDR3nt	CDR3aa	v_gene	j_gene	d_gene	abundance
TGTGCCAGCACTCGGGACAGGGGGCGAGAAAAACTGTTTTTT	CASTRDRGREKLFF	TRBV2	TRBJ1-4	TRBD1	-
TGTGCCAGCAGCCGGACAGGGGCCACCACCGGGGAGCTGTTTTTT	CASSRTGATTGELFF	TRBV7-9	TRBJ2-2	TRBD1	-
TGTGCCAGCACCCGAGACAGGGCCAACTATGGCTACACCTTC	CASTRDRANYGYTF	TRBV11-2	TRBJ1-2	TRBD1	-
TGCGCCAGCAGCGAAGGGACAGGGGGGATAGCGGAGAACAATGAGCAGTTCTTC	CASSEGTGGIAENNEQFF	TRBV5-1	TRBJ2-1	TRBD1	-
TGTGCCAGCAGTGAGTGGACTAGCGGGAGAGGTGAGCAGTTCTTC	CASSEWTSGRGEQFF	TRBV6-1	TRBJ2-1	TRBD2	-
TGTGCCAGCAGGGAACAGGGTTTTCGTGGCACCGGGGAGCTGTTTTTT	CASREQGFRGTGELFF	TRBV6-1	TRBJ2-2	-	once
TGTGCCAGCAGTCCCACTAGCGGGAGGGCAGGTGAGCAGTTCTTC	CASSPTSGRAGEQFF	TRBV6-2/TRBV6-3	TRBJ2-1	TRBD2	-
TGCGCCAGCAGCCAAGTGGAGACAGGGGGCCGTGGGGTCTATGGCTACACCTTC	CASSQVETGGRGVYGYTF	TRBV4-1	TRBJ1-2	TRBD1	-
TGTGCCAGCAGCGTAGACTACACAGATACGCAGTATTTT	CASSVDYTDTQYF	TRBV9	TRBJ2-3	-	-
TGTGCCAGTAGCGACGCCGGGACTAGCGGGAGGGCTTCTGGGGCCAACGTCCTGACTTTC	CASSDAGTSGRASGANVLTF	TRBV19	TRBJ2-6	TRBD2	-
TGTGCCAGCAGCTCGATAGACAGGGAAGGTTATGGCTACACCTTC	CASSSIDREGYGYTF	TRBV5-4	TRBJ1-2	TRBD1	-
TGTGCCAGCAGCCGCAGGGTCCCCATGCAAGAGACCCAGTACTTC	CASSRRVPMQETQYF	TRBV13	TRBJ2-5	-	-
TGTGCCAGCAGCGTCACTAGCGGGAGAGGGAATGAGCAGTTCTTC	CASSVTSGRGNEQFF	TRBV9	TRBJ2-1	TRBD2	-
TGTGCCAGCAGCTCCTACTTAGGACTATATGGCTACACCTTC	CASSSYLGLYGYTF	TRBV7-9	TRBJ1-2	-	few
TGTGCCAGCGGATGGACAGAGAACACTGAAGCTTTCTTT	CASGWTENTEAFF	TRBV6-5	TRBJ1-1	-	-
TGTGCCAGCAGCCAAACAGGGGGCACCGAAGCTTTCTTT	CASSQTGGTEAFF	TRBV7-2	TRBJ1-1	TRBD1	-
TGTGCCAGCAGTAGGAACAGGGGCACTGAAGCTTTCTTT	CASSRNRGTEAFF	TRBV6-2/TRBV6-3	TRBJ1-1	TRBD1	-
TGTGCCAGCAGCCCAGGGACAGGGGAGGACAATGAGCAGTTCTTC	CASSPGTGEDNEQFF	TRBV13	TRBJ2-1	TRBD1	-
TGTGCCAGCGTGGGACTCAGGACTGAAGCTTTCTTT	CASVGLRTEAFF	TRBV6-4	TRBJ1-1	-	-
TGTGCCAGCAGCTTTGGCGGTACTAGCACAGATACGCAGTATTTT	CASSFGGTSTDTQYF	TRBV5-4	TRBJ2-3	-	-
TGTGCCAGCAGCCAAGGGGGACAGGGGTGGGCTTTCTTT	CASSQGGQGWAFF	TRBV4-2	TRBJ1-1	TRBD1	-
TGCGCCAGCAGCCAAGAGAAGGGAGTGGGTTGGAAGGCCCAGTACTTC	CASSQEKGVGWKAQYF	TRBV4-3	TRBJ2-5	-	-
TGTGCCAGCAGTTACCTTCACAATGAGCAGTTCTTC	CASSYLHNEQFF	TRBV6-2/TRBV6-3	TRBJ2-1	-	-
TGTGCCAGCAGTTACTCGGCGGACACCCGAAACATTCAGTACTTC	CASSYSADTRNIQYF	TRBV6-5	TRBJ2-4	-	-
TGCGCCAGCAGCCAAGATGAGATACGTGCAGGGGCCGCGGTTAATGAAAAACTGTTTTTT	CASSQDEIRAGAAVNEKLFF	TRBV4-1	TRBJ1-4	-	once
TGTGCCAGCTCACCAGTCGGGGTCGGGGAGCTGTTTTTT	CASSPVGVGELFF	TRBV18	TRBJ2-2	-	-
TGCGCCAGCAGCTTTATGGGGACAGGGAACACCGGGGAGCTGTTTTTT	CASSFMGTGNTGELFF	TRBV5-1	TRBJ2-2	TRBD1	-
TGTGCCAGCAGCTTAGCGTTATGGGCGGGAGTAACCAATGAGCAGTTCTTC	CASSLALWAGVTNEQFF	TRBV7-8	TRBJ2-1	TRBD2	-
TGCGCCAGCAGCCTTAGCGGGAGCCCATCGGGCGGGGAGCTGTTTTTT	CASSLSGSPSGGELFF	TRBV5-1	TRBJ2-2	TRBD2	-
TGTGCCAGTAGTCAGACAGCAATCAATGAAAAACTGTTTTTT	CASSQTAINEKLFF	TRBV19	TRBJ1-4	-	-
TGTGCCACCAGCAGAGTAGGTGGGGGGGATGGTCAGCCCCAGCATTTT	CATSRVGGGDGQPQHF	TRBV15	TRBJ1-5	-	-
TGTGCCAGCAGCCAACTTGGGCCGAATCAGCCCCAGCATTTT	CASSQLGPNQPQHF	TRBV14	TRBJ1-5	-	-
TGTGCCAGCAGCTTATCCCCGACTAGCGGGATCGCCGGGGAGCTGTTTTTT	CASSLSPTSGIAGELFF	TRBV7-8	TRBJ2-2	TRBD2	-
TGTGCCAGCTCGGCGGGTGAGCAGTTCTTC	CASSAGEQFF	TRBV28	TRBJ2-1	-	-
TGTGCCTTTAGGGGGCTAGCGGGACCCAATGAGCAGTTCTTC	CAFRGLAGPNEQFF	TRBV30	TRBJ2-1	TRBD2	-
TGTGCCAGCCAACGGAGGGGCGGCGGCGCCGGGGAGCTGTTTTTT	CASQRRGGGAGELFF	TRBV9	TRBJ2-2	-	-
TGTGCCAGCAGCTTGTTCCGGGACAGGGCGATTAATGAAAAACTGTTTTTT	CASSLFRDRAINEKLFF	TRBV5-5	TRBJ1-4	TRBD1	-
TGTGCCAGCAGCGATGGCCAGCGGGATCCAAAAAACATTCAGTACTTC	CASSDGQRDPKNIQYF	TRBV9	TRBJ2-4	TRBD2	-
TGTGCCAGCAGTGATTCACTAGCGGACAATGAGCAGTTCTTC	CASSDSLADNEQFF	TRBV6-1	TRBJ2-1	TRBD2	-
TGTGCCAGTAGTATAGGAGCGTTATTCGGGGCCAAAAACATTCAGTACTTC	CASSIGALFGAKNIQYF	TRBV19	TRBJ2-4	-	-
TGTGCCAGTAGTATAGGGGACAGGGAAACTGAAGCTTTCTTT	CASSIGDRETEAFF	TRBV19	TRBJ1-1	TRBD1	-
TGTGCCAGCAGCTTAGCAGGGGGTCAGCCCCAGCATTTT	CASSLAGGQPQHF	TRBV7-9	TRBJ1-5	-	-
TGTGCCAGCCGGACTAGCGGGACAGATACGCAGTATTTT	CASRTSGTDTQYF	TRBV19	TRBJ2-3	TRBD2	-
TGTGCCAGCAGGGGCCCTGACAGTAACTATGGCTACACCTTC	CASRGPDSNYGYTF	TRBV5-4	TRBJ1-2	-	-
TGTGCCAGCAGCTTAGGACAGTCACAAGAGACCCAGTACTTC	CASSLGQSQETQYF	TRBV13	TRBJ2-5	-	-
TGTGCCAGCAGCTTGGTGGGGGGCTCCTACAATGAGCAGTTCTTC	CASSLVGGSYNEQFF	TRBV5-4	TRBJ2-1	-	few
TGTGCCACCACCGGGGTATTGAGGAATTCACCCCTCCACTTT	CATTGVLRNSPLHF	TRBV28	TRBJ1-6	-	-
TGTGCCAGCAGTTCGAAGGCGGGAGGGGGTACGCAGTATTTT	CASSSKAGGGTQYF	TRBV27	TRBJ2-3	TRBD2	-
TGTGCCAGCAGCCCGGGACAGGGGGAGATATATGGCTACACCTTC	CASSPGQGEIYGYTF	TRBV7-9	TRBJ1-2	TRBD1	-
TGTGCCAGCAGTTACCCAGGGGAAACGGGCCACGAGCAGTACTTC	CASSYPGETGHEQYF	TRBV6-2/TRBV6-3	TRBJ2-7	-	-
TGTGCCAGCAGTAGGACTAGCGGGAGACCCTCCTACAATGAGCAGTTCTTC	CASSRTSGRPSYNEQFF	TRBV6-2/TRBV6-3	TRBJ2-1	TRBD2	-
TGTGCCAGCAGTTTACCCAGGACAGGGTCTAGGTCACCCCTCCACTTT	CASSLPRTGSRSPLHF	TRBV27	TRBJ1-6	TRBD1	-
TGTGCCTGGAGTGTAGGAGCCGGCTATGGCTACACCTTC	CAWSVGAGYGYTF	TRBV30	TRBJ1-2	-	-
TGCAGCGTTAAACTAGCGGCCCAGAGAGAGACCCAGTACTTC	CSVKLAAQRETQYF	TRBV29-1	TRBJ2-5	TRBD2	-
TGCGCCAGCCTAGGTGAAAAACTGTTTTTT	CASLGEKLFF	TRBV10-2	TRBJ1-4	-	once
TGTGCCAGCAGCCAAGAATACCGGGACTACGAGCAGTACTTC	CASSQEYRDYEQYF	TRBV4-2	TRBJ2-7	-	-
TGTGCCAGCAGCTCTAGGGCGGGTCGGGACTCCGGTTCGCTAGCCAAAAACATTCAGTACTTC	CASSSRAGRDSGSLAKNIQYF	TRBV7-8	TRBJ2-4	-	-